This passage covers 28 T cell receptor beta chains from one sample sequenced in a study of shared clonotypes between healthy human individuals. TCRdb keeps only in-frame clones here, not all; method: immunoSEQ multiplex PCR. The sample records 400,000 to 550,000 clones, 70% to 80% being singletons. The sample taken for sequencing was PBMCs. These receptors came from a middle-aged woman in good health. Some clones in this sample may be carry-over from other donors' samples.

This clone showed up many times. This sample includes further DNA sequences coding for the same CDR3. V usage is TRBV5-1 and J usage is TRBJ2-5; 10 nucleotides agree with TRBD2. This CDR3 region has 15 residues. Unmatched junction bases numbered 9, after V lost 5 bases and J lost 5 bases. Germline values: CDR1 SGHRS, CDR2 YFSETQ. CDR3 bases: TGCGCCAGCAGGTGGAGCGGGAGGGCCGTGGAGACCCAGTACTTC. Translation: CASRWSGRAVETQYF. Looking up the rest from reference TRBV5-1 and TRBJ2-5 gives the full variable domain: KAGVTQTPRYLIKTRGQQVTLSCSPISGHRSVSWYQQTPGQGLQFLFEYFSETQRNKGNFPGRFSGRQFSNSRSEMNVSTLELGDSALYLCASRWSGRAVETQYFGPGTRLLVL.

Turning to this clone: In the same sample, other DNA sequences code for this CDR3. The V call is TRBV6-5, the J call TRBJ1-1; D is undetermined. The CDR3 has 14 residues. Trimming shortened V by 0 bases and J by 3 bases, and 8 bases separated the two germline ends. Germline values: CDR1 MNHEY, CDR2 SVGAGI. DNA of the CDR3: TGTGCCAGCAGTTACTCGACGGGCTACACTGAAGCTTTCTTT. Its translation: CASSYSTGYTEAFF.

V and J are TRBV18 and TRBJ2-1; D uncertain. The germline V gene encodes CDR1 KGHSH and CDR2 LQKENI. The CDR3 has 15 residues. Trimming took off 5 bases at V and 4 bases at J, with 15 bases between the two ends. CDR3 DNA: TGTGCCAGCTCAACCACCGTATCCCAGTACAATGAGCAGTTCTTC. Protein product: CASSTTVSQYNEQFF.

CDR3 bases: TGCGCCAGCAGCCAGATCGCGGGACAGGGCGGCCCTTTCTCCTACGAGCAGTACTTC. It is translated as CASSQIAGQGGPFSYEQYF. This chain joins TRBV4-1 and TRBJ2-7; 9 positions agree with TRBD1. Per the germline V gene, CDR1 is MGHRA and CDR2 is YSYEKL. J lost 0 bases, V lost 3 bases, and 15 bases had no gene match. This CDR3 comprises 19 residues.

The gene calls are TRBV5-1 and TRBJ1-1; 10 bases match TRBD1. V shed 4 bases, J shed 1 base, and the junction held 4 bases outside the gene matches. The germline gives CDR1 SGHRS, CDR2 YFSETQ. This CDR3 has 15 amino acids. In nucleotides, the CDR3 is TGCGCCAGCAGCCCACGACAGGGGGCGAACACTGAAGCTTTCTTT. Amino acid sequence: CASSPRQGANTEAFF.

The V and J genes are TRBV27 and TRBJ1-1, with TRBD1 as a possible D gene (6 bases). The V end lost 5 bases, the J end lost 5 bases, and 18 bases lay between the germline ends. The germline gives CDR1 MNHEY, CDR2 SMNVEV (reference sequence). The CDR3 has 15 amino acids. CDR3 in amino acids: CASSEGWGRGTEAFF. In DNA, the CDR3 is TGTGCCAGCAGTGAGGGGTGGGGGAGGGGGACTGAAGCTTTCTTT.

The rearrangement joins TRBV5-1 to TRBJ2-7; 10 nucleotides agree with TRBD2. Germline CDR1 reads SGHRS; CDR2 reads YFSETQ. V trimming: 2 bases; J trimming: 5 bases; junction bases outside the gene matches: 4. There are 14 residues in the CDR3. CDR3 DNA: TGCGCCAGCAGCTTAAGCGGGAGGGGCGACGAGCAGTACTTC. Translation gives CASSLSGRGDEQYF.

About this clone itself: The likely explanation is a read error, given a far larger clone one base away. Other nucleotide sequences from this sample produce the same CDR3. The CDR3 region is CASSSDGHYEQYF. CDR3 sequence (DNA): TGCGCCAGCAGCTCGGACGGTCACTACGAGCAGTACTTC. The J gene is TRBJ2-7, the V gene TRBV5-1; D is unresolved. V was clipped by 3 bases and J by 3 bases, with 10 bases between them. Germline values: CDR1 SGHRS, CDR2 YFSETQ. This CDR3 is 13 amino acids long.

In this sample, this clone turned up once. This chain links TRBV19 with TRBJ2-1; 8 bases line up with TRBD2. Germline CDR1 reads LNHDA; CDR2 reads SQIVND (reference sequence). CDR3 length: 17 amino acids. Losses at the gene ends were 1 base for V and 3 bases for J; bases not matched to a gene: 8. The CDR3 bases are TGTGCCAGTAGTATAGTTCCCCAGCGGGAGTACTACAATGAGCAGTTCTTC. Amino acid sequence: CASSIVPQREYYNEQFF.

This chain connects TRBV4-1 to TRBJ2-1; D is undetermined. Germline V lookup: CDR1 MGHRA, CDR2 YSYEKL. This CDR3 contains 15 residues. V lost 2 bases and J 9 bases, leaving 17 bases between the germline ends. The CDR3 here is CASSQLSLPEREQFF. The DNA of the CDR3 is TGCGCCAGCAGCCAACTCTCCCTCCCGGAGCGTGAGCAGTTCTTC.

Only a few counts were recorded for this clone. The chain is built from TRBV28 and TRBJ2-2; D is undetermined. This CDR3 comprises 16 residues. Trimming cost V 5 bases and J 6 bases, with 19 bases left between them. The germline CDR1 and CDR2 sequences are MDHEN and SYDVKM. CDR3 in amino acids: CASSPAGGLRSGELFF. Written as DNA, the CDR3 is TGTGCCAGCAGTCCGGCCGGCGGCTTAAGGTCCGGGGAGCTGTTTTTT. Variable domain in full (rest from reference TRBV28 and TRBJ2-2): DVKVTQSSRYLVKRTGEKVFLECVQDMDHENMFWYRQDPGLGLRLIYFSYDVKMKEKGDIPEGYSVSREKKERFSLILESASTNQTSMYLCASSPAGGLRSGELFFGEGSRLTVL.

The chain joins TRBV19 to TRBJ1-4; possibly TRBD1 for D (6 bases). The length of the CDR3 is 14 residues. Trimming stripped 6 bases from V and 2 bases from J, with 10 bases between. Germline CDR1 LNHDA, CDR2 SQIVND (reference sequence). CDR3 in amino acids: CASSFQGTNEKLFF. CDR3 coding DNA: TGTGCCAGTAGCTTCCAGGGGACTAATGAAAAACTGTTTTTT.

The rearrangement links TRBV28 to TRBJ1-2; D perhaps matches TRBD1 (6 bases). Germline V gene sequence: CDR1 MDHEN, CDR2 SYDVKM. There are 13 residues in the CDR3. V was cut by 5 bases and J by 8 bases, with 15 bases left in between. The CDR3 DNA is TGTGCCAGCAGTCCACAGGGAATTGAGGGCTACACCTTC. Its protein is CASSPQGIEGYTF.

The chain is built from TRBV27 and TRBJ1-5, with 8 bases that match TRBD1. Germline CDR1 reads MNHEY; CDR2 reads SMNVEV (reference sequence). The CDR3 runs to 16 residues. J gave up 5 bases and V 6 bases, and 12 bases lay outside the gene matches. CDR3 in amino acids: CASRSLYRGRDQPQHF. The CDR3 region has the DNA TGTGCCAGCAGGAGCCTTTACAGGGGGAGGGATCAGCCCCAGCATTTT.

This clone was counted ten times or more. The rearrangement links TRBV6-5 to TRBJ1-1; perhaps TRBD1 as D (5 bases). The germline gives CDR1 MNHEY, CDR2 SVGAGI. V was shortened by 2 bases and J by 5 bases, with 18 bases between the two germline ends. This CDR3 contains 16 residues. The CDR3 region has the DNA TGTGCCAGCAGTTACGGGTCAGGGCTCGTGTTAACTGAAGCTTTCTTT. Encoded protein: CASSYGSGLVLTEAFF.

This chain connects TRBV5-4 to TRBJ2-7; possible D gene TRBD2, 5 bases. The germline gives CDR1 SGHNT, CDR2 YYREEE (reference sequence). The CDR3 loop spans 17 amino acids. V lost 4 bases and J lost 3, with 23 bases in between. CDR3 protein: CASSHSAGLGNVYEQYF. The CDR3 bases are TGTGCCAGCAGCCACAGCGCGGGCTTAGGAAATGTCTACGAGCAGTACTTC.

The gene calls are TRBV7-8 and TRBJ2-7; the D is unclear. The V gene's germline CDR1 is SGHVS and CDR2 FQNEAQ. CDR3 size: 15 residues. With 2 bases removed from V and 5 bases from J, the gap between germline ends came to 16 bases. CDR3 DNA: TGTGCCAGCAGCTTACAATTGGTTGAAGGAGACGAGCAGTACTTC. Amino acids: CASSLQLVEGDEQYF.

This chain links TRBV23-1 with TRBJ1-3; perhaps TRBD1 as D (6 bases). TRBV23-1 falls under the ORF class, with uncertain function. V lost 2 bases and J lost 5, with 22 bases in between. This CDR3 contains 18 residues. In DNA form, the CDR3 reads TGCGCCAGCAGTCAAGATTGGTGGGGCAGGGGCCACAGAAACACCATATATTTT. This codes for CASSQDWWGRGHRNTIYF.

The chain joins TRBV28 to TRBJ1-2, with 8 bases matching TRBD1. The CDR3 is made up of 14 amino acids. The V gene end was trimmed by 5 bases and the J gene end by 4 bases; junction bases not matched to a gene: 6. The germline V gene has CDR1 MDHEN and CDR2 SYDVKM. The CDR3 region is CASSPGQAFYGYTF. The CDR3, as DNA: TGTGCCAGCAGTCCGGGACAGGCCTTCTATGGCTACACCTTC.

The CDR3 bases are TGTGCCAGCACCCCGAGGGGTAGGGCTCAGCCCCAGCATTTT. This encodes CASTPRGRAQPQHF. This chain connects TRBV6-6 to TRBJ1-5; maybe TRBD1 (5 bases). V was pared by 7 bases and J by 6 bases, with 16 bases between. The CDR3 length is 14 residues. In germline, CDR1 is MNHNY, CDR2 SVGAGI (reference sequence).

V usage is TRBV11-2 and J usage is TRBJ1-3, with D maybe TRBD1 (5 bases). The V and J ends lost 2 bases and 6 bases respectively, with 23 bases between them. The CDR3 is 18 residues long. CDR1 SGHAT and CDR2 FQNNGV come from the germline V gene. The CDR3 nucleotides read TGTGCCAGCAGCTTATTGGGCCCATCCAGGGACCATTCAAACACCATATATTTT. It specifies CASSLLGPSRDHSNTIYF.

The count of this clone is one. The chain links TRBV7-2 to TRBJ2-7; no clear D. The CDR3 extends over 14 amino acids. The V end was cut by 1 base, the J end by 2 bases, with 9 bases between. Germline assignment: CDR1 SGHTA and CDR2 FQGNSA. CDR3 amino acids: CASSLEGGTYEQYF. CDR3 DNA sequence: TGTGCCAGCAGCTTAGAGGGCGGAACCTACGAGCAGTACTTC.

The chain is built from TRBV10-1 and TRBJ2-7, with D possibly matching TRBD1 (6 bases). Deletions cut 1 base from V and 6 bases from J, with 10 bases between. Germline assignment: CDR1 WNHNN and CDR2 SYGVQD (reference sequence). This CDR3 is 13 amino acids long. The chain's CDR3 is CASSELIQGEQYF. DNA for the CDR3: TGCGCCAGCAGTGAGTTGATACAGGGCGAGCAGTACTTC.

CDR3 in amino acids: CASSYDGSNYGYTF. The CDR3, as DNA: TGTGCCAGCAGTTACGACGGATCTAACTATGGCTACACCTTC. The rearrangement links TRBV6-5 to TRBJ1-2; no clear D gene. This CDR3 is 14 amino acids long. Per the germline V gene, CDR1 is MNHEY and CDR2 is SVGAGI. The germline V and J ends were trimmed by 2 bases and 0 bases, with 7 bases remaining between them.

This sequence joins TRBV7-8 and TRBJ1-5; TRBD1 is a possible D gene (5 bases). Germline V lookup: CDR1 SGHVS, CDR2 FQNEAQ. The CDR3 contains 14 residues. V was cut by 4 bases and J by 0 bases, with 7 bases left in between. The DNA of the CDR3 is TGTGCCAGCAGCTCAGGGTTTAGCAATCAGCCCCAGCATTTT. Its translation is CASSSGFSNQPQHF.

V gene TRBV6-6 combines with J gene TRBJ2-5, with D tentatively TRBD1 or TRBD2 (7 bases each). There are 15 residues in the CDR3. V dropped 5 bases and J dropped 2 bases, with 15 bases sitting between them. Per germline, CDR1 MNHNY and CDR2 SVGAGI (reference sequence). The CDR3 DNA sequence: TGTGCCAGCAGTCTACAGGGGAGGGGACAAGAGACCCAGTACTTC. Its protein is CASSLQGRGQETQYF.

This clone appeared a few times. V gene TRBV6-6 combines with J gene TRBJ1-5, with a weak D call TRBD1 (5 bases). Germline values: CDR1 MNHNY, CDR2 SVGAGI (reference sequence). Between the trimmed V and J ends, which lost 2 bases and 5 bases, there was a span of 10 bases. The CDR3 contains 14 residues. This chain's CDR3 is CASSYRGGHQPQHF. CDR3 bases: TGTGCCAGCAGTTACAGGGGAGGGCATCAGCCCCAGCATTTT.

The CDR3 loop reads CASSGPGTGIGYEQYF. DNA for the CDR3: TGTGCCAGCAGTGGACCAGGGACAGGGATTGGGTACGAGCAGTACTTC. The V and J genes are TRBV6-1 and TRBJ2-7; 9 bases align to TRBD1. The CDR3 loop spans 16 amino acids. Trimming cost V 4 bases and J 4 bases; bases outside gene matches: 11. Germline V CDR1 and CDR2: MNHNS, SASEGT.